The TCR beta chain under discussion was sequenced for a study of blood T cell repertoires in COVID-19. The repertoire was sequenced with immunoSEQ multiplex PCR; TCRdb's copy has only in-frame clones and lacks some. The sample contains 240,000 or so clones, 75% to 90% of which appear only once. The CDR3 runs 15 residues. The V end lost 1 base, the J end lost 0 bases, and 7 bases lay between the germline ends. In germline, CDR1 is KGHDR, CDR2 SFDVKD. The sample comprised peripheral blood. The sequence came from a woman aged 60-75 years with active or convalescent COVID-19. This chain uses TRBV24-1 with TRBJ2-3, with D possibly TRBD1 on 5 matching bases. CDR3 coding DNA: TGTGCCACCAGTGATTTAGGGGATAGCACAGATACGCAGTATTTT. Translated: CATSDLGDSTDTQYF.